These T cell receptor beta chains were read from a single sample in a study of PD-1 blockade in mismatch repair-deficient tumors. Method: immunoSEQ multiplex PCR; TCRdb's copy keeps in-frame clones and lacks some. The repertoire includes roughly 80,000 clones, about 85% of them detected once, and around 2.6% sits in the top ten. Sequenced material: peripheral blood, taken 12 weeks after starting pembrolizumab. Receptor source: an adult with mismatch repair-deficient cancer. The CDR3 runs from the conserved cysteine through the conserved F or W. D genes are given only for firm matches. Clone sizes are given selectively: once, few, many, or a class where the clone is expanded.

CDR3nt: TGTGCCAGCAGTTACTCGGGCGGTTCGACAGATACGCAGTATTTT
CDR3aa: CASSYSGGSTDTQYF
abundance: .
v_gene: TRBV6-5
d_gene: .
len: 15
j_gene: TRBJ2-3

CDR3nt: TGTGCCAGCACCTCTTTGGACAGGCTCCAAGAGACCCAGTACTTC
CDR3aa: CASTSLDRLQETQYF
abundance: .
v_gene: TRBV5-6
d_gene: TRBD1
len: 15
j_gene: TRBJ2-5

CDR3nt: TGTGCCAGCAGATCGGGGCCGAACACCGGGGAGCTGTTTTTT
CDR3aa: CASRSGPNTGELFF
abundance: many
v_gene: TRBV6-5
d_gene: .
len: 14
j_gene: TRBJ2-2

CDR3nt: TGTGCCAGCAGCCAAGGAACTAGCGGGAGGGCCGGAGATACGCAGTATTTT
CDR3aa: CASSQGTSGRAGDTQYF
abundance: once
v_gene: TRBV14
d_gene: TRBD2
len: 17
j_gene: TRBJ2-3

CDR3nt: TGTGCCAGCAGTTTCCGAACCTGGGACACCCACACTGAAGCTTTCTTT
CDR3aa: CASSFRTWDTHTEAFF
abundance: .
v_gene: TRBV27
d_gene: .
len: 16
j_gene: TRBJ1-1

CDR3nt: TGTGCCAGCAGTCTCGACAGCTCCCAGGATACGCAGTATTTT
CDR3aa: CASSLDSSQDTQYF
abundance: .
v_gene: TRBV6-4
d_gene: .
len: 14
j_gene: TRBJ2-3

CDR3nt: TGTGCCAGCAGCTTTCTTTCGTACAATGAGCAGTTCTTC
CDR3aa: CASSFLSYNEQFF
abundance: .
v_gene: TRBV5-4
d_gene: .
len: 13
j_gene: TRBJ2-1

CDR3nt: TGTGCCTGGAGCCCGTTGGGACAGGGGACCTACGAGCAGTACTTC
CDR3aa: CAWSPLGQGTYEQYF
abundance: .
v_gene: TRBV30
d_gene: TRBD1
len: 15
j_gene: TRBJ2-7

CDR3nt: TGTGCCAGCAGTTTAGGGCTAGGAAATGAGCAGTTCTTC
CDR3aa: CASSLGLGNEQFF
abundance: .
v_gene: TRBV27
d_gene: .
len: 13
j_gene: TRBJ2-1

CDR3nt: TGTGCCATCAGTGGGGGCTGGGGGTCATCCTACGAGCAGTACTTC
CDR3aa: CAISGGWGSSYEQYF
abundance: once
v_gene: TRBV6-5
d_gene: .
len: 15
j_gene: TRBJ2-7

CDR3nt: TGTGCCAGCAGCCAAGAAAAGGGACTAGCGGGCGCCCAAGAGACCCAGTACTTC
CDR3aa: CASSQEKGLAGAQETQYF
abundance: .
v_gene: TRBV5-6
d_gene: TRBD2
len: 18
j_gene: TRBJ2-5

CDR3nt: TGTGCCAGCAGCTTGGTTGGGACAGGGGCTGTTGGCTACACCTTC
CDR3aa: CASSLVGTGAVGYTF
abundance: .
v_gene: TRBV5-6
d_gene: TRBD1
len: 15
j_gene: TRBJ1-2

CDR3nt: TGTGCCATCAGGGGAGACGGTAACACCGGGGAGCTGTTTTTT
CDR3aa: CAIRGDGNTGELFF
abundance: .
v_gene: TRBV10-3
d_gene: .
len: 14
j_gene: TRBJ2-2

CDR3nt: TGTGCCAGCAGCTGGGCCGGACAACCCTACGAGCAGTACTTC
CDR3aa: CASSWAGQPYEQYF
abundance: few
v_gene: TRBV7-6
d_gene: .
len: 14
j_gene: TRBJ2-7

CDR3nt: TGTGCCAGTAGTATCCAGGGGGCAGATACGCAGTATTTT
CDR3aa: CASSIQGADTQYF
abundance: .
v_gene: TRBV19
d_gene: TRBD1
len: 13
j_gene: TRBJ2-3

CDR3nt: TGCGCCAGCAGCCGGGCCTCGACGTCCTACGAGCAGTACTTC
CDR3aa: CASSRASTSYEQYF
abundance: .
v_gene: TRBV4-3
d_gene: .
len: 14
j_gene: TRBJ2-7

CDR3nt: TGTGCCAGCAGCTTAGGGGTAGCTGGGTGGCGCAATGAGCAGTTCTTC
CDR3aa: CASSLGVAGWRNEQFF
abundance: .
v_gene: TRBV11-3
d_gene: .
len: 16
j_gene: TRBJ2-1

CDR3nt: TGTGCCAGTAGCAGAACAGGGGGCGATCAGACCACTGAAGCTTTCTTT
CDR3aa: CASSRTGGDQTTEAFF
abundance: .
v_gene: TRBV19
d_gene: TRBD1
len: 16
j_gene: TRBJ1-1

CDR3nt: TGTGCCAGCAGTTACACCGGGAACTCGCCTGAAGAGGAGCAGTACTTC
CDR3aa: CASSYTGNSPEEEQYF
abundance: .
v_gene: TRBV6-5
d_gene: .
len: 16
j_gene: TRBJ2-7

CDR3nt: TGTGCCAGCAGCCAACTAAGGGGGAGCTCCTACGAGCAGTACTTC
CDR3aa: CASSQLRGSSYEQYF
abundance: few
v_gene: TRBV5-4
d_gene: .
len: 15
j_gene: TRBJ2-7

CDR3nt: TGTGCCAGCAGCAGTAGCGTTAGCACAGATACGCAGTATTTT
CDR3aa: CASSSSVSTDTQYF
abundance: .
v_gene: TRBV5-8
d_gene: .
len: 14
j_gene: TRBJ2-3

CDR3nt: TGTGCCAGCAGCTTCGTGGGAGGCCGAGGTAATGAGCAGTTCTTC
CDR3aa: CASSFVGGRGNEQFF
abundance: .
v_gene: TRBV11-1
d_gene: .
len: 15
j_gene: TRBJ2-1

CDR3nt: TGTGCCAGCAGTCCCCTTGAAATAGCGGGAGTGACGAACACCGGGGAGCTGTTTTTT
CDR3aa: CASSPLEIAGVTNTGELFF
abundance: .
v_gene: TRBV28
d_gene: TRBD2
len: 19
j_gene: TRBJ2-2

CDR3nt: TGTGCCAGCTCCATAGACAGATCCAATCAGCCCCAGCATTTT
CDR3aa: CASSIDRSNQPQHF
abundance: .
v_gene: TRBV18
d_gene: .
len: 14
j_gene: TRBJ1-5

CDR3nt: TGTGCCAGCAGTTACGAGGGTATCCAGCATTTT
CDR3aa: CASSYEGIQHF
abundance: .
v_gene: TRBV6-5
d_gene: .
len: 11
j_gene: TRBJ1-5

CDR3nt: TGTGCCAGCAGAGCAGAGACAGGCCGCACTGAAGCTTTCTTT
CDR3aa: CASRAETGRTEAFF
abundance: .
v_gene: TRBV2
d_gene: .
len: 14
j_gene: TRBJ1-1

CDR3nt: TGTGCCAGCATCCCTTGGGGCACGGCGAACACTGAAGCTTTCTTT
CDR3aa: CASIPWGTANTEAFF
abundance: .
v_gene: TRBV27
d_gene: .
len: 15
j_gene: TRBJ1-1

CDR3nt: TGCGCCAGCAGAACGGGACAGGGGCGTATGAACACTGAAGCTTTCTTT
CDR3aa: CASRTGQGRMNTEAFF
abundance: .
v_gene: TRBV5-1
d_gene: TRBD1
len: 16
j_gene: TRBJ1-1

CDR3nt: TGTGCCAGTAGTACCCCCGGGGCCTACAATGAGCAGTTCTTC
CDR3aa: CASSTPGAYNEQFF
abundance: .
v_gene: TRBV19
d_gene: .
len: 14
j_gene: TRBJ2-1

CDR3nt: TGTGCCAGCAGTTCCGACCAGGCCCCCTACGAGCAGTACTTC
CDR3aa: CASSSDQAPYEQYF
abundance: .
v_gene: TRBV6-6
d_gene: .
len: 14
j_gene: TRBJ2-7

CDR3nt: TGCGCCAGCAGGGCTAGCGGGAGCACAGATACGCAGTATTTT
CDR3aa: CASRASGSTDTQYF
abundance: .
v_gene: TRBV5-1
d_gene: TRBD2
len: 14
j_gene: TRBJ2-3

CDR3nt: TGCAGCGTAGCTAGCGGGAGAGCCAAAAACATTCAGTACTTC
CDR3aa: CSVASGRAKNIQYF
abundance: few
v_gene: TRBV29-1
d_gene: TRBD2
len: 14
j_gene: TRBJ2-4

CDR3nt: TGTGCCAGCAGCTTAGAGGCAGGGGCAACTTATCAGCCCCAGCATTTT
CDR3aa: CASSLEAGATYQPQHF
abundance: .
v_gene: TRBV7-6
d_gene: .
len: 16
j_gene: TRBJ1-5

CDR3nt: TGTGCCAGTAGGGTGTCCTACGAGCAGTACTTC
CDR3aa: CASRVSYEQYF
abundance: .
v_gene: TRBV19
d_gene: .
len: 11
j_gene: TRBJ2-7

CDR3nt: TGTGCCACCTCTGCCGGTGGAGGGGCCTATAATGAAAAACTGTTTTTT
CDR3aa: CATSAGGGAYNEKLFF
abundance: few
v_gene: TRBV25-1
d_gene: .
len: 16
j_gene: TRBJ1-4

CDR3nt: TGTGCCAGCTCACCTCGGCTAAGTGGCTACGAGCAGTACTTC
CDR3aa: CASSPRLSGYEQYF
abundance: .
v_gene: TRBV18
d_gene: .
len: 14
j_gene: TRBJ2-7

CDR3nt: TGTGCCAGCAGACTAGTCCCTAGCACAGATACGCAGTATTTT
CDR3aa: CASRLVPSTDTQYF
abundance: once
v_gene: TRBV6-5
d_gene: .
len: 14
j_gene: TRBJ2-3

CDR3nt: TGCGCCAGCAGCCAACCACGGTCGGGAGTCCAAGAGACCCAGTACTTC
CDR3aa: CASSQPRSGVQETQYF
abundance: .
v_gene: TRBV4-1
d_gene: .
len: 16
j_gene: TRBJ2-5

CDR3nt: TGCGCCAGCAGCCAACGGGTCGACAGGATTAATGAAAAACTGTTTTTT
CDR3aa: CASSQRVDRINEKLFF
abundance: once
v_gene: TRBV4-1
d_gene: .
len: 16
j_gene: TRBJ1-4

CDR3nt: TGCGCCAGCAGCTTTGGATCTACAGAGCAGTTCTTC
CDR3aa: CASSFGSTEQFF
abundance: .
v_gene: TRBV5-1
d_gene: .
len: 12
j_gene: TRBJ2-1

CDR3nt: TGTGCCAGCTCCCGGGACAGGTCCTACGAGCAGTACTTC
CDR3aa: CASSRDRSYEQYF
abundance: .
v_gene: TRBV2
d_gene: TRBD1
len: 13
j_gene: TRBJ2-7

CDR3nt: TGCGCCAGCAGTGAGTCAGGGGGGATCTACGAGCAGTACTTC
CDR3aa: CASSESGGIYEQYF
abundance: .
v_gene: TRBV10-1
d_gene: .
len: 14
j_gene: TRBJ2-7

CDR3nt: TGTGCCAGCAGCTTAGTGGGACAGACCTCCTACGAGCAGTACTTC
CDR3aa: CASSLVGQTSYEQYF
abundance: few
v_gene: TRBV13
d_gene: TRBD1
len: 15
j_gene: TRBJ2-7

CDR3nt: TGTGCCATCAGTGATCGCGGGAGTCAAGGCGAGCAGTACTTC
CDR3aa: CAISDRGSQGEQYF
abundance: .
v_gene: TRBV10-3
d_gene: TRBD2
len: 14
j_gene: TRBJ2-7

CDR3nt: TGTGCCAGCAGCCATAGTGGGACAGGGAGGATTAACGCCGGGGAGCTGTTTTTT
CDR3aa: CASSHSGTGRINAGELFF
abundance: .
v_gene: TRBV14
d_gene: TRBD1
len: 18
j_gene: TRBJ2-2

CDR3nt: TGTGCCAGCAGCTTTGGTGGGAGTACCTACAATGAGCAGTTCTTC
CDR3aa: CASSFGGSTYNEQFF
abundance: .
v_gene: TRBV7-6
d_gene: .
len: 15
j_gene: TRBJ2-1

CDR3nt: TGTGCCAGCAGCTTAGTAGGCGGGGGCGTAGGAAACACCATATATTTT
CDR3aa: CASSLVGGGVGNTIYF
abundance: .
v_gene: TRBV7-2
d_gene: .
len: 16
j_gene: TRBJ1-3

CDR3nt: TGTGCCAGCAGTATAGAGGCCCAGTACTTC
CDR3aa: CASSIEAQYF
abundance: .
v_gene: TRBV6-1
d_gene: .
len: 10
j_gene: TRBJ2-5

CDR3nt: TGTGCCAGTAGTCCGGGGACAGGGAGCACTGAAGCTTTCTTT
CDR3aa: CASSPGTGSTEAFF
abundance: once
v_gene: TRBV19
d_gene: TRBD1
len: 14
j_gene: TRBJ1-1

CDR3nt: TGCAGCGTTGGCCTCTACAATGAGCAGTTCTTC
CDR3aa: CSVGLYNEQFF
abundance: .
v_gene: TRBV29-1
d_gene: .
len: 11
j_gene: TRBJ2-1

CDR3nt: TGTGCCAGCAGCTTACGGGAGACGGAGAGTGGGTTTGGAAACATTCAGTACTTC
CDR3aa: CASSLRETESGFGNIQYF
abundance: .
v_gene: TRBV7-9
d_gene: .
len: 18
j_gene: TRBJ2-4

CDR3nt: TGTGCTAGTGGTTTGGGACAGGTTTCAGATACGCAGTATTTT
CDR3aa: CASGLGQVSDTQYF
abundance: .
v_gene: TRBV12-5
d_gene: .
len: 14
j_gene: TRBJ2-3

CDR3nt: TGTGCCAGCAGCTTAGGAGGGATCGCTGAAGCTTTCTTT
CDR3aa: CASSLGGIAEAFF
abundance: .
v_gene: TRBV5-6
d_gene: .
len: 13
j_gene: TRBJ1-1

CDR3nt: TGTGCCAGTATTCCGACAGGGGTCTCGGCTAATGAAAAACTGTTTTTT
CDR3aa: CASIPTGVSANEKLFF
abundance: .
v_gene: TRBV19
d_gene: TRBD1
len: 16
j_gene: TRBJ1-4

CDR3nt: TGTGCCAGCAGGTCTTCTGGGGGCGGCACAGATACGCAGTATTTT
CDR3aa: CASRSSGGGTDTQYF
abundance: .
v_gene: TRBV9
d_gene: .
len: 15
j_gene: TRBJ2-3

CDR3nt: TGTGCCAGCAGCGCCCGAATGGATCAGCCCCAGCATTTT
CDR3aa: CASSARMDQPQHF
abundance: few
v_gene: TRBV9
d_gene: .
len: 13
j_gene: TRBJ1-5

CDR3nt: TGTGCCAGCAGCTTAGATCATGAGCAGTTCTTC
CDR3aa: CASSLDHEQFF
abundance: .
v_gene: TRBV7-2
d_gene: .
len: 11
j_gene: TRBJ2-1

CDR3nt: TGTGCCAGCAGCGAAAACTACGAGCAGTACTTC
CDR3aa: CASSENYEQYF
abundance: once
v_gene: TRBV6-5
d_gene: .
len: 11
j_gene: TRBJ2-7